This passage covers 7 T cell receptor beta chains from one sample sequenced in a study of blood T cell repertoires in COVID-19. Libraries were prepared by immunoSEQ multiplex PCR; TCRdb keeps only in-frame clonotypes and omits some of them. The sample lists 200,000 to 250,000 clones, 65% to 85% occurring once. Sequenced: PBMCs or T cells enriched from blood (not recorded which). These receptors originate from a woman in her 40s who had recovered from COVID-19.

CDR3 region: CSVARTGGLGEQYF. Here the CDR3 DNA reads TGCAGCGTCGCCCGGACAGGGGGCTTGGGAGAGCAGTACTTC. The chain is built from TRBV29-1 and TRBJ2-7; TRBD1 matches at 11 bases. The CDR3 is made up of 14 amino acids. CDR1 SQVTM and CDR2 ANQGSEA come from the germline V gene. With 6 bases clipped from V and 7 bases from J, the junction kept 11 bases outside the gene matches.

The chain employs TRBV10-3 and TRBJ2-1; tentative D call: TRBD1 (5 bases). Germline CDR1 and CDR2: ENHRY and SYGVKD. The length of the CDR3 is 13 residues. V was cut by 0 bases and J by 6 bases, with 6 bases left in between. In DNA form, the CDR3 reads TGTGCCATCAGTGAGTCGCAGGGCAATGAGCAGTTCTTC. Protein product: CAISESQGNEQFF.

The rearrangement joins TRBV25-1 to TRBJ2-1; maybe TRBD1 (7 bases). This CDR3 has 14 amino acids. The germline V gene encodes CDR1 MGHDK and CDR2 SYGVNS. V lost 5 bases and J lost 6, with 14 bases in between. CDR3 amino acids: CASSRAGGSNEQFF. In DNA, the CDR3 is TGTGCCAGCAGTCGGGCAGGGGGGAGCAATGAGCAGTTCTTC.

The V call is TRBV7-3, the J call TRBJ1-1; 9 nucleotides agree with TRBD1. Germline assignment: CDR1 SGHTA and CDR2 FQGTGA. The CDR3 totals 13 residues. V dropped 3 bases and J dropped 5; count of bases not matched to a gene: 1. The DNA of the CDR3 is TGTGCCAGCAGCTTTGGGACAGGGACTGAAGCTTTCTTT. It translates to CASSFGTGTEAFF.

This chain joins TRBV19 and TRBJ1-1, with 7 positions matching TRBD1. Per germline, CDR1 LNHDA and CDR2 SQIVND (reference sequence). The CDR3 consists of 13 residues. The trim removed 4 bases at V and 6 bases at J, leaving 5 bases unmatched. DNA for the CDR3: TGTGCCAGTAGTACTACCACAGGGGCTGAAGCTTTCTTT. Protein: CASSTTTGAEAFF.

CDR3 nucleotides: TGCGCCAGCAGTAACAGGGATCTCGGGCAGCAGCCCCAGCATTTT. It is translated as CASSNRDLGQQPQHF. The chain has TRBV10-2 and TRBJ1-5; a possible D gene is TRBD1 (6 bases). Germline V gene sequence: CDR1 WSHSY, CDR2 SAAADI. V was cut by 5 bases and J by 7 bases, with 18 bases left in between. The CDR3 is made up of 15 amino acids.

This chain connects TRBV6-5 to TRBJ2-1, with 9 bases aligning to TRBD2. Trimming took 7 bases from V and 5 from J; bases not matched to a gene: 9. Germline V gene sequence: CDR1 MNHEY, CDR2 SVGAGI. The CDR3 covers 15 residues. CDR3 residues: CASTGVGTSNNEQFF. The CDR3 coding sequence is TGTGCCAGCACAGGGGTCGGGACTAGCAACAATGAGCAGTTCTTC.